The 14 T cell receptor beta chains below come from one sample, sequenced in a study of blood T cell repertoires in COVID-19. Some clones are missing from TCRdb's copy, which holds only in-frame ones; the method was immunoSEQ multiplex PCR. Of around 230,000 clones in the sample, over 80% were seen once. Specimen: PBMCs or T cells enriched from blood (not recorded which). These receptors all come from a man between 18 and 35 years old with acute COVID-19.

This clone was found once. The chain has TRBV11-2 and TRBJ2-1; the match to TRBD1 covers 8 bases. V lost 4 bases to trimming and J lost 8 bases; unmatched junction nucleotides: 7. The CDR3 is made up of 14 amino acids. CDR1 and CDR2 from the germline V gene are SGHAT and FQNNGV. CDR3 loop: CASSSGPGGHEQFF. CDR3 in DNA: TGTGCCAGCAGCTCGGGCCCAGGGGGCCATGAGCAGTTCTTC.

This chain uses TRBV19 with TRBJ1-4; D gene uncertain. This CDR3 spans 15 amino acids. Germline CDR1 is LNHDA and CDR2 is SQIVND (reference sequence). V was pared by 5 bases and J by 12 bases, with 22 bases between. CDR3 in amino acids: CASSAQTLPQWELFF. The CDR3 DNA reads TGTGCCAGTAGTGCTCAGACTCTACCTCAGTGGGAACTGTTTTTT.

The genes are TRBV19 and TRBJ1-5; possibly TRBD1 for D (5 bases). Germline V CDR1 and CDR2: LNHDA, SQIVND (reference sequence). The V end was cut by 5 bases, the J end by 1 base, with 12 bases between. The CDR3 totals 15 residues. CDR3 protein: CASSFQGQSNQPQHF. In nucleotides, the CDR3 is TGTGCCAGTAGTTTCCAGGGTCAGAGCAATCAGCCCCAGCATTTT.

The chain employs TRBV28 and TRBJ2-7; 8 bases map to TRBD2. The V and J ends lost 3 bases and 3 bases, in that order; junction bases with no gene match: 4. Germline CDR1 MDHEN, CDR2 SYDVKM. The CDR3 runs to 14 residues. This CDR3 reads CASSLQTSDYEQYF. Written as DNA, the CDR3 is TGTGCCAGCAGTTTGCAGACTAGCGACTACGAGCAGTACTTC.

This clone was picked up one time. V gene TRBV29-1 combines with J gene TRBJ1-1, with D tentatively TRBD1 (5 bases). The CDR3 length is 13 residues. Germline V gene sequence: CDR1 SQVTM, CDR2 ANQGSEA. The V and J ends lost 4 bases and 4 bases respectively, with 13 bases between them. For the CDR3, the DNA is TGCAGCGTTGTCCTCGGGGGAGTCACTGAAGCTTTCTTT. Its protein product is CSVVLGGVTEAFF.

The rearrangement links TRBV12-5 to TRBJ1-5, with D tentatively TRBD1 (5 bases). The V gene's germline CDR1 is LGHNT and CDR2 FRNRAP. CDR3 length equals 17 residues. Trimming took 7 bases from V and 3 from J, leaving 22 bases between them. The CDR3 region has the DNA TGTGCTAGTGCCTCTACCCCAGGGACTTCGATCAATCAGCCCCAGCATTTT. Protein sequence: CASASTPGTSINQPQHF.

The chain combines TRBV5-1 with TRBJ2-7; possibly TRBD1 for D (5 bases). Between the trimmed V and J ends, which lost 4 bases and 7 bases, there was a span of 18 bases. CDR3 length equals 14 residues. The germline V gene encodes CDR1 SGHRS and CDR2 YFSETQ. Here the CDR3 reads CASSEGQYLGEQYF. The CDR3 nucleotides read TGCGCCAGCAGCGAAGGACAATATCTCGGGGAGCAGTACTTC.

The chain joins TRBV30 to TRBJ1-2, with D perhaps TRBD1 (6 bases). CDR1 and CDR2 (germline): GTSNPN, SVGIG (reference sequence). The V gene lost 2 bases and the J gene lost 6 bases, with 19 bases spanning the gap. This CDR3 spans 15 amino acids. The CDR3 DNA is TGTGCCTGGAGTCTAGGGGGTTCCGGAGTCCATGGCTACACCTTC. It translates to CAWSLGGSGVHGYTF.

J is TRBJ1-1 and V is TRBV19, with D possibly TRBD1 on 5 matching bases. CDR1 is LNHDA, CDR2 SQIVND, per germline (reference sequence). There are 14 residues in the CDR3. Trimming pared 6 bases from V and 5 bases from J, leaving 16 bases between. In DNA form, the CDR3 reads TGTGCCAGTAGCCCACAGGCGATGGGGACTGAAGCTTTCTTT. Its translation is CASSPQAMGTEAFF.

V is TRBV9 and J is TRBJ1-1; D might be TRBD1 (5 bases). Looked up from germline, CDR1 is SGDLS and CDR2 is YYNGEE. Trimming took 5 bases from V and 7 from J, leaving 12 bases between them. The CDR3 totals 12 residues. The CDR3 nucleotides are TGTGCCAGCAGGGGGGAGGGCAGTGAAGCTTTCTTT. Protein product: CASRGEGSEAFF.

The V call is TRBV11-3, the J call TRBJ2-5; a weak D match, TRBD1 (6 bases). Trimming removed 4 bases at V and 0 bases at J, with 12 bases between. The CDR3 runs 15 residues. Germline CDR1 and CDR2: SGHNT and YENEEA. The CDR3 sequence: CASSSTGPYQETQYF. The CDR3 coding sequence is TGTGCCAGCAGCTCGACAGGCCCGTACCAAGAGACCCAGTACTTC.

The chain employs TRBV19 and TRBJ1-2, with D possibly being TRBD1 (6 bases). The V gene's germline CDR1 is LNHDA and CDR2 SQIVND (reference sequence). With 2 bases removed from V and 5 bases from J, the gap between germline ends came to 12 bases. This CDR3 is 14 amino acids long. The CDR3 DNA reads TGTGCCAGTAGTATATCGGGGACAAGTTATGGCTACACCTTC. It yields the protein CASSISGTSYGYTF.

The genes are TRBV5-5 and TRBJ1-5; D not resolved. Germline CDR1 SGHKS, CDR2 YYEKEE (reference sequence). Trimming took off 4 bases at V and 0 bases at J, with 17 bases between the two ends. The CDR3 has 17 amino acids. The CDR3 DNA follows: TGTGCCAGCAGCCGGACTCTGGATGGCTATAGCAATCAGCCCCAGCATTTT. Its protein product is CASSRTLDGYSNQPQHF.

This clone was detected only a few times. The V call is TRBV6-2 or TRBV6-3, the J call TRBJ2-7; 8 positions match TRBD2. The CDR3 sequence is 15 residues long. The V gene's germline CDR1 is MNHEY and CDR2 SVGEGT. Germline trimming cut 2 bases from V and 2 bases from J; bases unmatched to any gene: 5. CDR3 coding DNA: TGTGCCAGCAGTTACGGAGCGGGAGCCCCCTACGAGCAGTACTTC. Protein: CASSYGAGAPYEQYF.